The TCR beta chain under discussion was sequenced for a study of molecular identifiers for immune sequencing clone quantification. Study-wide points: Same-barcode identical TCR molecules could make highly expanded clones look smaller than they are.

This CDR3 contains 15 residues. CDR1 and CDR2 from the germline V gene are MNHNY and SVGAGI (reference sequence). Regarding this clonotype: The antigen remains undetermined. One end of the junction is discordant with germline, which a read error may explain.

Via MiXCR, TCRdb re-called the PCR reads, giving one row per CDR3 protein. Of about 36,000 distinct CDR3 sequences in the sample, 18% were seen once. The TCR was taken from a human donor in good health. Some libraries in this study had Jurkat cell RNA spiked in. The specimen was naive CD8+ T cells from blood, with Jurkat cell RNA spiked in. The subset: FACS-sorted CD8+CD4-CCR7+CD45RA+ naive T cells. This rearrangement joins TRBV6-6 to TRBJ1-5; D possibly corresponds to TRBD1 (5 bases). CDR3 coding DNA: TGTGCCAGCAGTGAAAGGACAAATAACAACCAGGCTCCGCTTTTT. Amino acid sequence: CASSERTNNNQAPLF.